These 7 T cell receptor beta chains were sequenced from one sample in a study of shared clonotypes between healthy human individuals. Clones were sequenced by immunoSEQ multiplex PCR, and TCRdb holds only the in-frame ones, with some missing. The sample has about 2 million clones, 90% to 95% seen once. The source material was naive CD4+ T cells sorted from blood. Noted subset: CD45RA+ positively selected. The receptors stem from a man younger than 30 in good health.

The chain combines TRBV2 with TRBJ1-3; D might be TRBD1 (5 bases). CDR3 length equals 15 residues. With 3 bases removed from V and 2 bases from J, the gap between germline ends came to 11 bases. From germline, CDR1 is SNHLY and CDR2 FYNNEI. The CDR3 sequence is CASSDWAGTGNTIYF. The DNA of the CDR3 is TGTGCCAGCAGTGATTGGGCAGGGACTGGAAACACCATATATTTT. The complete variable domain, with remaining parts taken from reference TRBV2 and TRBJ1-3, reads EPEVTQTPSHQVTQMGQEVILRCVPISNHLYFYWYRQILGQKVEFLVSFYNNEISEKSEIFDDQFSVERPDGSNFTLKIRSTKLEDSAMYFCASSDWAGTGNTIYFGEGSWLTVV.

This rearrangement joins TRBV10-3 to TRBJ2-7; D unresolved. CDR3 length: 14 amino acids. CDR1 is ENHRY and CDR2 is SYGVKD in the germline V gene. Trimming shortened V by 2 bases and J by 0 bases, and 8 bases separated the two germline ends. The CDR3: CAISEASSSYEQYF. For the CDR3, the DNA is TGTGCCATCAGTGAGGCCAGTAGCTCCTACGAGCAGTACTTC.

The chain is built from TRBV19 and TRBJ1-5; no definite D call. The germline V and J ends were trimmed by 0 bases and 11 bases, with 11 bases remaining between them. The CDR3 totals 13 residues. Germline loops: CDR1 LNHDA, CDR2 SQIVND (reference sequence). CDR3 nucleotide sequence: TGTGCCAGTAGTATAGATACGGTCGGGGCCCAGCATTTT. This encodes CASSIDTVGAQHF.

The J gene is TRBJ1-5, the V gene TRBV6-1; 9 positions agree with TRBD1. V shed 8 bases, J shed 4 bases, and the junction held 6 bases outside the gene matches. The CDR3 sequence is 14 residues long. In germline, CDR1 is MNHNS, CDR2 SASEGT. CDR3: CASVLTGGNQPQHF. The CDR3, as DNA: TGTGCCAGCGTTCTGACAGGGGGGAATCAGCCCCAGCATTTT.

The chain employs TRBV7-2 and TRBJ2-5, with a possible D match to TRBD2 (5 bases). The CDR3 consists of 15 residues. V lost 7 bases and J lost 4, with 19 bases in between. Per germline, CDR1 SGHTA and CDR2 FQGNSA. This chain's CDR3 is CASTSRTGSGETQYF. DNA for the CDR3: TGTGCCAGCACCTCACGAACGGGGTCTGGAGAGACCCAGTACTTC.

V usage is TRBV19 and J usage is TRBJ1-1; D might be TRBD1 (6 bases). CDR3 length: 14 amino acids. Between the trimmed V and J ends, which lost 3 bases and 5 bases, there was a span of 13 bases. Looked up from germline, CDR1 is LNHDA and CDR2 is SQIVND (reference sequence). The CDR3 region is CASSIGGLGTEAFF. Written as DNA, the CDR3 is TGTGCCAGTAGTATTGGGGGCCTCGGGACTGAAGCTTTCTTT.

V gene TRBV14 combines with J gene TRBJ1-1; 8 nucleotides line up with TRBD1. The CDR3 extends over 15 amino acids. Trimming took 3 bases from V and 0 from J; bases not matched to a gene: 3. Germline values: CDR1 SGHDN, CDR2 FVKESK. The CDR3 loop reads CASSQLTGVNTEAFF. DNA for the CDR3: TGTGCCAGCAGCCAGCTGACAGGGGTGAACACTGAAGCTTTCTTT.